The 29 T cell receptor beta chains reported below all come from one sample, sequenced in a study of T cells in Graves' hyperthyroidism and ophthalmopathy. What was amplified from RNA transcripts were TCR beta CDR3 regions. Researchers ran a first-round RT-PCR on the TCR CDR3 using the HTBI primer set. TCRdb passed the multiplex PCR reads through MiXCR, listing each CDR3 protein once. The sample holds hundreds of thousands of distinct CDR3 sequences, 13% seen once. Specimen: blood. Receptors originate from a woman aged 18-30 years with Graves' hyperthyroidism.

This clonotype was recorded many times. The gene calls are TRBV7-8 and TRBJ1-2; the D gene is possibly TRBD1 (6 bases). CDR3 length: 17 residues. Germline V gene sequence: CDR1 SGHVS, CDR2 FQNEAQ. V lost 0 bases to trimming and J lost 5 bases, with 19 bases between them. The CDR3 bases are TGTGCCAGCAGCTTAGCGGGCAGGGGAATATCCCTATATGGCTACACCTTC. Translating gives CASSLAGRGISLYGYTF.

At least ten counts were recorded for this clonotype. The chain is built from TRBV7-9 and TRBJ1-1; tentative D call: TRBD1 (5 bases). The CDR3 covers 14 residues. Germline V gene sequence: CDR1 SEHNR, CDR2 FQNEAQ (reference sequence). V shed 1 base and J shed 5 bases, with 11 bases lying between them. The CDR3 loop reads CASSLGGRTTEAFF. In DNA form, the CDR3 reads TGTGCCAGCAGCTTAGGGGGCAGGACGACTGAAGCTTTCTTT.

In its sample, this clonotype was seen many times. V and J are TRBV6-1 and TRBJ1-1; 8 nucleotides agree with TRBD1. Germline V gene data show CDR1 as MNHNS and CDR2 as SASEGT. V lost 5 bases and J lost 7; bases outside the gene matches: 12. This CDR3 region has 15 residues. The CDR3 sequence: CASSQLTGTGVEAFF. The CDR3 DNA is TGTGCCAGCAGTCAACTAACCGGGACAGGTGTTGAAGCTTTCTTT.

This clonotype was counted many times. V usage is TRBV7-3 and J usage is TRBJ1-1; 7 bases are a match to TRBD1. The CDR3 sequence is 15 residues long. Germline V gene sequence: CDR1 SGHTA, CDR2 FQGTGA. V trimming: 5 bases; J trimming: 6 bases; junction bases outside the gene matches: 12. CDR3 in amino acids: CASSLGGASKSEAFF. The CDR3 DNA is TGTGCCAGCAGCCTAGGGGGCGCATCAAAATCTGAAGCTTTCTTT.

The chain links TRBV29-1 to TRBJ2-7; 9 nucleotides line up with TRBD1. Looked up from germline, CDR1 is SQVTM and CDR2 is ANQGSEA. The V gene end was trimmed by 3 bases and the J gene end by 5 bases; junction bases not matched to a gene: 8. The CDR3 consists of 14 residues. Here the CDR3 reads CSVDLTGGSHEQYF. The CDR3 bases are TGCAGCGTTGACCTGACAGGGGGGTCCCACGAGCAGTACTTC.

This clonotype was detected a few times. The V and J genes are TRBV18 and TRBJ2-1; TRBD1 or TRBD2 may be the D gene (5 bases each). Germline CDR1 reads KGHSH; CDR2 reads LQKENI. Trimming took off 3 bases at V and 10 bases at J, with 25 bases between the two ends. The CDR3 is 17 amino acids. The CDR3 sequence: CASSPFINNRRPGEQFF. The CDR3 DNA follows: TGTGCCAGCTCACCTTTCATTAATAACAGGCGACCGGGGGAGCAGTTCTTC. The complete variable domain, with remaining parts taken from reference TRBV18 and TRBJ2-1, reads NAGVMQNPRHLVRRRGQEARLRCSPMKGHSHVYWYRQLPEEGLKFMVYLQKENIIDESGMPKERFSAEFPKEGPSILRIQQVVRGDSAAYFCASSPFINNRRPGEQFFGPGTRLTVL.

The rearrangement joins TRBV6-6 to TRBJ1-1; no reliable D call. The V gene's germline CDR1 is MNHNY and CDR2 SVGAGI (reference sequence). The ends were cut back, 0 bases at V and 5 bases at J, with 7 bases in the middle. The CDR3 loop spans 13 amino acids. The chain's CDR3 is CASSYSFGTEAFF. The CDR3 DNA sequence: TGTGCCAGCAGTTACTCATTCGGGACTGAAGCTTTCTTT.

This clonotype appeared a few times. The chain couples TRBV19 to TRBJ2-3; 8 bases fit TRBD2. The V gene end was trimmed by 6 bases and the J gene end by 5 bases; junction bases not matched to a gene: 4. The CDR3 consists of 13 residues. Germline V lookup: CDR1 LNHDA, CDR2 SQIVND (reference sequence). CDR3 sequence (DNA): TGTGCCAGTAGATCGGGGGGGGGAGATACGCAGTATTTT. Protein sequence: CASRSGGGDTQYF.

A few counts support this clonotype. V usage is TRBV29-1 and J usage is TRBJ2-1; perhaps TRBD1 as D (6 bases). The V end lost 1 base, the J end lost 6 bases, and 10 bases lay between the germline ends. Germline V gene data show CDR1 as SQVTM and CDR2 as ANQGSEA. The CDR3 extends over 13 amino acids. The CDR3 reads CSVEATGTNEQFF. In nucleotides, the CDR3 is TGCAGCGTTGAAGCCACAGGGACCAATGAGCAGTTCTTC.

Many counts were recorded for this clonotype. The chain links TRBV12-3 or TRBV12-4 to TRBJ1-3; D uncertain. The CDR3 totals 13 residues. With 4 bases removed from V and 3 bases from J, the gap between germline ends came to 7 bases. The CDR3 DNA sequence: TGTGCCAGCAGTTCCCTGCTTGGAAACACCATATATTTT. Its translation is CASSSLLGNTIYF.

This clonotype has just a few counts. This chain uses TRBV12-3 or TRBV12-4 with TRBJ2-2, with D perhaps matching TRBD1 (6 bases). The length of the CDR3 is 15 residues. V dropped 6 bases and J dropped 4 bases, with 15 bases sitting between them. The CDR3 sequence: CASSAAQGPTGELFF. The CDR3 coding sequence is TGTGCCAGCAGCGCCGCGCAGGGGCCCACCGGGGAGCTGTTTTTT.

The chain uses TRBV29-1 and TRBJ2-1; weak D call: TRBD2 (7 bases). The CDR3 covers 14 residues. Germline loops: CDR1 SQVTM, CDR2 ANQGSEA. Between the trimmed V and J ends, which lost 7 bases and 2 bases, there was a span of 15 bases. CDR3 coding DNA: TGCAGCGGTGTCCGGGGGGCCGCCTACAATGAGCAGTTCTTC. As protein: CSGVRGAAYNEQFF.

The table lists this clonotype with many counts. The CDR3 bases are TGTGCCAGCAGCCAACAACAGGTTGTCGAGCAGTACTTC. It yields the protein CASSQQQVVEQYF. This chain uses TRBV28 with TRBJ2-7, with D possibly TRBD1 on 5 matching bases. The V and J ends lost 6 bases and 6 bases respectively, with 15 bases between them. The CDR3 loop spans 13 amino acids. CDR1 and CDR2 from the germline V gene are MDHEN and SYDVKM.

About this clonotype itself: One end of the junction fails to match germline, which may point to a read error. This rearrangement joins TRBV4-1 to TRBJ2-4; possibly TRBD1 for D (6 bases). Per the germline V gene, CDR1 is MGHRA and CDR2 is YSYEKL. This CDR3 contains 17 residues. The CDR3 DNA reads as TGCGCCGGCAGCCAAGGGGGAACAACGGAAGCCAAAAACATTCAGTACTTC. Translation: CAGSQGGTTEAKNIQYF.

This clonotype was detected ten times or more. V usage is TRBV2 and J usage is TRBJ1-4; the D gene is possibly TRBD1 (6 bases). This CDR3 has 16 amino acids. Trimming took off 4 bases at V and 0 bases at J, with 12 bases between the two ends. The germline V gene has CDR1 SNHLY and CDR2 FYNNEI. The CDR3 DNA sequence: TGTGCCAGCAGTGTTGAGGACAGAGCAACTAATGAAAAACTGTTTTTT. Protein: CASSVEDRATNEKLFF.

This clonotype was counted once. The chain recombines TRBV20-1 with TRBJ2-3; no clear D. V shed 5 bases and J shed 0 bases, with 9 bases lying between them. Germline lookup yields CDR1 DFQATT and CDR2 SNEGSKA (reference sequence). This CDR3 has 13 amino acids. CDR3 in amino acids: CSAFMQSTDTQYF. In DNA form, the CDR3 reads TGCAGTGCTTTTATGCAGAGCACAGATACGCAGTATTTT.

This clonotype was seen a few times. The chain combines TRBV27 with TRBJ2-7; TRBD2 matches at 7 bases. V lost 1 base to trimming and J lost 0 bases; unmatched junction nucleotides: 3. The CDR3 is made up of 15 amino acids. The V gene's germline CDR1 is MNHEY and CDR2 SMNVEV (reference sequence). The CDR3 region is CASSLWGGSSYEQYF. DNA of the CDR3: TGTGCCAGCAGTTTATGGGGCGGGAGCTCCTACGAGCAGTACTTC.

This clonotype was detected ten times or more. The V gene is TRBV29-1, the J gene TRBJ1-4; 8 bases fit TRBD1. The CDR3 extends over 12 amino acids. Losses at the gene ends were 7 bases for V and 6 bases for J; bases not matched to a gene: 4. Germline CDR1 SQVTM, CDR2 ANQGSEA. The CDR3 bases are TGCAGCGCCCAGGGGGCGGATGAAAAACTGTTTTTT. It translates to CSAQGADEKLFF.

The chain employs TRBV14 and TRBJ1-6; D not certain. The V and J ends lost 5 bases and 9 bases respectively, with 17 bases between them. The CDR3 contains 15 residues. Germline V gene sequence: CDR1 SGHDN, CDR2 FVKESK. The CDR3 DNA is TGTGCCAGCAGCTCATTCGATTGGAGTCGTTCACCCCTCCACTTT. It yields the protein CASSSFDWSRSPLHF.

Concerning this clonotype: A much larger clone lies one base from this, so it may be a read error. The rearrangement joins TRBV5-1 to TRBJ2-1; no definite D call. The V gene lost 4 bases and the J gene lost 10 bases, with 21 bases spanning the gap. Germline-derived CDR1 and CDR2 are SGHRS and YFSETQ. The CDR3 covers 15 residues. The CDR3 coding sequence is TGCGCCAGCAGCCCCCTTCTGGCGGACCCCTACGAGCAGTTCTTC. This sequence encodes CASSPLLADPYEQFF.

The sample holds many counts of this clonotype. V usage is TRBV12-3 or TRBV12-4 and J usage is TRBJ1-2, with 8 bases identical to TRBD1. The CDR3 spans 13 residues. V was pared by 6 bases and J by 6 bases, with 6 bases of the junction left unmatched. The CDR3 nucleotides read TGTGCCAGCAGGACTGGGACAGGAAATGGCTACACCTTC. Its protein product is CASRTGTGNGYTF.

Many counts were recorded for this clonotype. The rearrangement joins TRBV18 to TRBJ1-1; no reliable D call. The ends were cut back, 3 bases at V and 1 base at J, with 15 bases in the middle. The CDR3 extends over 16 amino acids. The germline V gene has CDR1 KGHSH and CDR2 LQKENI. CDR3 residues: CASSPSLGRPNTEAFF. The CDR3 nucleotides read TGTGCCAGCTCACCGAGTCTGGGCAGACCGAACACTGAAGCTTTCTTT. Based on the CDR3 plus reference TRBV18 and TRBJ1-1, the full variable domain is NAGVMQNPRHLVRRRGQEARLRCSPMKGHSHVYWYRQLPEEGLKFMVYLQKENIIDESGMPKERFSAEFPKEGPSILRIQQVVRGDSAAYFCASSPSLGRPNTEAFFGQGTRLTVV.

This clonotype was seen only a few times. The V gene is TRBV19, the J gene TRBJ2-3; TRBD1 agrees at 7 bases. Trimming cost V 5 bases and J 2 bases; bases outside gene matches: 13. The CDR3 loop spans 17 amino acids. Germline CDR1 is LNHDA and CDR2 is SQIVND (reference sequence). CDR3 protein: CASSSDSGTELTDTQYF. CDR3 nucleotides: TGTGCCAGTAGTTCCGACTCCGGGACAGAACTCACAGATACGCAGTATTTT.

Regarding this clonotype: This may be a read error, as it is one base from a much larger clone. The chain links TRBV29-1 to TRBJ2-5, with D tentatively TRBD1 or TRBD2 (5 bases each). Matching the DNA end better, TRBJ2-1 makes the J call doubtful. The CDR3 runs to 12 residues. The germline gives CDR1 SQVTM, CDR2 ANQGSEA. CDR3 protein: CSAVTVGETQFF. The CDR3 DNA is TGCAGCGCCGTGACAGTCGGGGAGACCCAGTTCTTC.

This clonotype was found many times. The CDR3 protein is CASRLLAGGRYEQYF. CDR3 sequence (DNA): TGTGCCAGCAGGCTACTAGCGGGGGGGCGGTACGAGCAGTACTTC. This chain joins TRBV2 and TRBJ2-7, with TRBD2 identical over 13 bases. V lost 6 bases to trimming and J lost 4 bases; unmatched junction nucleotides: 6. Germline V gene sequence: CDR1 SNHLY, CDR2 FYNNEI. The CDR3 has 15 amino acids.

This clonotype turned up a few times. This chain links TRBV20-1 with TRBJ2-1, with D perhaps TRBD1 (6 bases). V lost 1 base and J 5 bases, leaving 18 bases between the germline ends. The germline V gene encodes CDR1 DFQATT and CDR2 SNEGSKA (reference sequence). The CDR3 spans 16 residues. Here the CDR3 DNA reads TGCAGTGCTAGAGTGCGGTATCAGGGGCTTAACAATGAGCAGTTCTTC. This translates into CSARVRYQGLNNEQFF.

Ten or more counts support this clonotype. The rearrangement joins TRBV27 to TRBJ1-1; D is ambiguous. This CDR3 contains 15 residues. With 8 bases removed from V and 0 bases from J, the gap between germline ends came to 16 bases. CDR1 and CDR2 (germline): MNHEY, SMNVEV (reference sequence). The CDR3 spells CASGERPGMNTEAFF. CDR3 bases: TGTGCCAGCGGAGAACGACCTGGGATGAACACTGAAGCTTTCTTT.

The chain carries TRBV3-1 and TRBJ1-1; D is unclear. V was shortened by 4 bases and J by 3 bases, with 18 bases between the two germline ends. Germline CDR1 reads LGHDT; CDR2 reads YNNKEL (reference sequence). The CDR3 has 16 residues. The CDR3: CASSLALWVRDTEAFF. The DNA of the CDR3 is TGTGCCAGCAGCCTAGCTCTCTGGGTACGGGACACTGAAGCTTTCTTT.

The chain joins TRBV28 to TRBJ2-7; 8 bases fit TRBD2. The CDR3 consists of 14 residues. The germline gives CDR1 MDHEN, CDR2 SYDVKM. V lost 6 bases to trimming and J lost 1 base; unmatched junction nucleotides: 5. The CDR3: CASRRIAGSYEQYF. In nucleotides, the CDR3 is TGTGCCAGCAGGAGGATAGCGGGGTCCTACGAGCAGTACTTC.